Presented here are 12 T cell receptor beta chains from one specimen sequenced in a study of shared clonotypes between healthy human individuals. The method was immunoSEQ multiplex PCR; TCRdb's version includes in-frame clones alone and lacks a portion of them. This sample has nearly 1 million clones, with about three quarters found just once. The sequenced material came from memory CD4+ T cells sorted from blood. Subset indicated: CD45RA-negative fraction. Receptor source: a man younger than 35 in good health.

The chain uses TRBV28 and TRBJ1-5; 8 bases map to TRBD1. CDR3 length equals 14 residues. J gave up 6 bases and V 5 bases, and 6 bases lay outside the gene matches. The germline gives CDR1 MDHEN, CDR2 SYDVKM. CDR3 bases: TGTGCCAGCAGTCAAGACAGGGGCGGTCAGCCCCAGCATTTT. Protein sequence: CASSQDRGGQPQHF.

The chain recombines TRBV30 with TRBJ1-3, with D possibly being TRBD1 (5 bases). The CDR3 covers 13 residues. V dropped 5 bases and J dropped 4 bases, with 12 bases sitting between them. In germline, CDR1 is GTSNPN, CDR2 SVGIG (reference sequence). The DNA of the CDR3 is TGTGCCTGGGGGAAGGGGACGGGAAACACCATATATTTT. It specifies CAWGKGTGNTIYF.

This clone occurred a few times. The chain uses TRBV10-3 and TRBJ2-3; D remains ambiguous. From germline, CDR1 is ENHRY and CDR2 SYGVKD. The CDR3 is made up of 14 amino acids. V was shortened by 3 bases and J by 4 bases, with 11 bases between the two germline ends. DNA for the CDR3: TGTGCCATCAGTGATAGGGTTCGGCCAGATACGCAGTATTTT. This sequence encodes CAISDRVRPDTQYF.

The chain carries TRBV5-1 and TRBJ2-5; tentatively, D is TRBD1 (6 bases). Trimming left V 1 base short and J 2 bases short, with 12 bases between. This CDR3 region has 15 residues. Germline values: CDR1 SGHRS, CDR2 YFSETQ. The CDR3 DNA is TGCGCCAGCAGCTTGTTGGGACAACGACAAGAGACCCAGTACTTC. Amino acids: CASSLLGQRQETQYF.

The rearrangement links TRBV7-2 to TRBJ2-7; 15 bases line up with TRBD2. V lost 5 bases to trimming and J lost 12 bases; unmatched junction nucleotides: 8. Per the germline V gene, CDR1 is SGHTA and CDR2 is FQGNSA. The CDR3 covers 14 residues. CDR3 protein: CASSPRGTSGGMYF. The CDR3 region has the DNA TGTGCCAGCAGCCCGCGGGGGACTAGCGGGGGGATGTACTTC.

In nucleotides, the CDR3 is TGTGCCAGCAGCCCTACAGAACTCACCTACAATGAGCAGTTCTTC. The encoded protein is CASSPTELTYNEQFF. This chain uses TRBV7-2 with TRBJ2-1; no reliable D call. The V end was cut by 5 bases, the J end by 2 bases, with 13 bases between. CDR1 and CDR2 (germline): SGHTA, FQGNSA. The CDR3 spans 15 residues.

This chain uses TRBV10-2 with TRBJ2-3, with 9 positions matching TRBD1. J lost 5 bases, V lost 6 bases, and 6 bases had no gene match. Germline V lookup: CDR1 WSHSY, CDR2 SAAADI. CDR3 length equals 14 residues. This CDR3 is CASRYGTGRDTQYF. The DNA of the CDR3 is TGCGCCAGCAGATACGGGACAGGGCGAGATACGCAGTATTTT.

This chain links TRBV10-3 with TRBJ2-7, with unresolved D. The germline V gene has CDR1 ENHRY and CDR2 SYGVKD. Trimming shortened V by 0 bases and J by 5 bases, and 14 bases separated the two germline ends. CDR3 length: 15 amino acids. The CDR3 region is CAISESGQPIHEQYF. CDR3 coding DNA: TGTGCCATCAGTGAGTCCGGGCAGCCGATCCACGAGCAGTACTTC.

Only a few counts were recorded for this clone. Written as DNA, the CDR3 is TGCGCCAGCATATCCATCCTGACAGGGAAAACTGAAGCTTTCTTT. Residues: CASISILTGKTEAFF. The V call is TRBV23-1, the J call TRBJ1-1; TRBD1 matches 7 bases. Being an ORF, TRBV23-1 has a function that is uncertain. V dropped 7 bases and J dropped 5; count of bases not matched to a gene: 13. The CDR3 runs to 15 residues.

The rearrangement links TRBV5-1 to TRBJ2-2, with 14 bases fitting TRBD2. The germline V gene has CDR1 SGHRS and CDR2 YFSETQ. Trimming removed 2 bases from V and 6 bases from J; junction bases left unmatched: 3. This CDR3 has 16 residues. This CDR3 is CASSFGTSGGPGELFF. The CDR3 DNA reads TGCGCCAGCAGCTTTGGGACTAGCGGGGGCCCCGGGGAGCTGTTTTTT.

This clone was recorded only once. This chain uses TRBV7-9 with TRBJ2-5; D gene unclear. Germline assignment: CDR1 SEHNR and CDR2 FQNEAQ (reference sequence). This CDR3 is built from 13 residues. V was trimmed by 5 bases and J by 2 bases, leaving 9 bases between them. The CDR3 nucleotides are TGTGCCAGCAGCCCAAGGAAGCAAGAGACCCAGTACTTC. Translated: CASSPRKQETQYF.

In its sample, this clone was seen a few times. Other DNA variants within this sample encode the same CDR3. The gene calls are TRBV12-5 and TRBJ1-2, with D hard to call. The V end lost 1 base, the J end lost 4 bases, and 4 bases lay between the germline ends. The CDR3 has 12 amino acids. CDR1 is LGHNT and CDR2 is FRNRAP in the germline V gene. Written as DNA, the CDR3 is TGTGCTAGTGGTTTGGGGGGCTATGGCTACACCTTC. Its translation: CASGLGGYGYTF.